This T cell receptor beta chain was recovered during a study of T-cell memory formation after mild COVID-19 (dated by TCRdb to the early 2020s). In terms of the full investigation: Most TCR sequence clusters were specific to one of the two donors. In a couple of donors, T-cell clones that expanded and contracted after mild COVID-19 were followed by sequencing TCRalpha and TCRbeta repertoires longitudinally. The cohort comprised two young, previously healthy adult volunteers, one female and one male.

What the authors observed across the whole study: Some responding clones were found in pre-infection memory, which suggests that pre-existing cross-reactive memory T cells took part in the SARS-CoV-2 response. Clones contracting from day 15 to 85 had balanced CD4/CD8 phenotypes, while a second wave expanding from day 15 to 37 was biased towards CD4+. Only a couple of mild cases were covered by the study, and larger cohorts that include severe cases with pre-infection samples were considered necessary. SARS-CoV-2 specificity was not confirmed for the second-wave clones peaking on day 37. Contracting CD4+ clones were found mainly in CM and EM memory subsets, while CD8+ clones were enriched in EMRA.

The germline V gene (reference sequence) yields SGHNT for CDR1 and YYREEE for CDR2. CDR3 length: 12 amino acids, cysteine to phenylalanine. Only the CDR3 portion is preserved as DNA: 36 bases, with reading frame beginning at the first base. V is pared back by 3 bases and J by 8 bases, with 8 bases lying between the germline termini. Sequencing was performed on an Illumina NovaSeq 6000. TCRalpha and TCRbeta cDNA libraries were built by 5'RACE with constant-segment primers, adding sample barcodes and unique molecular identifiers. Trizol reagent was used to extract RNA from every sample. Library amplification was performed in two PCR steps, and a second sample barcode and Illumina TruSeq adapters were introduced in the second step. Sequencing of the libraries was done on an Illumina NovaSeq, producing 2 x 150 bp paired-end reads. Turning to the authors' computational methods: Demultiplexing of reads and collapsing into UMI-guided consensus sequences were performed with migec v1.2.7. Using mixcr v2.1.11, the UMI consensuses were aligned to TRA and TRB V and J templates and assembled into clonotypes. A clonotype was counted as expanded or contracted only when both edgeR and NoisET called the clonotype significant, with the noise models trained on biological replicates. For edgeR calls, the cutoffs were a false discovery rate-adjusted p below 0.01 and a log2 fold-change threshold of 1. As an exploratory analysis of dynamics, PCA with hierarchical clustering was applied to max-normalized trajectories of the 1000 most abundant clonotypes. The CD4 or CD8 phenotype of responding clones was assigned using the separately sequenced CD4+ and CD8+ repertoires. The public reads were reanalyzed by TCRdb: fastp trimming at Q25, MiXCR alignment, in-frame beta chains only. Under each unique CDR3 protein, matching rows form one entry showing the most common genes and DNA. TCRdb's processing, not the authors', yielded these V and J calls. For this sample there are 350,000 to 500,000 distinct CDR3 sequences; about 20% appear just once. The ten largest clonotypes hold 20% to 25% of the sample.

Ficoll-Paque density gradient centrifugation was the method used to isolate PBMCs. This clonotype was recorded a few times. Its antigen remains unidentified. No clone much larger than this one lies a single base away; base qualities are absent. The specimen sequenced was PBMCs or a T cell subset sorted from them (not recorded which). The rearranged chain carries TRBV5-4 and TRBJ1-4; the D gene cannot be resolved reliably. This receptor was taken from a man between 18 and 35 years old who had mild COVID-19 (a few samples of this study predate the infection). The sample titles of this study are shuffled in the database, so cell type and time point are left out; the donor was told from shared clones. DNA sequence: TGTGCCAGCAGCTCCGGCTCCGAAAAACTGTTTTTT. Its protein product is CASSSGSEKLFF.